This entry lists 16 T cell receptor beta chains sequenced from one sample in a study of blood T cell repertoires in COVID-19. Measured with immunoSEQ multiplex PCR; TCRdb has only the in-frame clones, and not every one. The profile covers roughly 200,000 clones, with 81% appearing a single time and roughly 11% taken by the ten largest. Sequencing was performed on peripheral blood. These receptors came from a woman aged 40 to 55 with COVID-19, enrolled during active disease.

The chain employs TRBV5-4 and TRBJ2-7; 8 bases match TRBD2. This CDR3 spans 15 amino acids. Germline values: CDR1 SGHNT, CDR2 YYREEE (reference sequence). J was trimmed by 9 bases and V by 0 bases; bases with no gene match: 11. The CDR3 sequence: CASSLAGGGKAGQYV. Here the CDR3 DNA reads TGTGCCAGCAGCTTGGCTGGCGGGGGGAAGGCGGGGCAGTACGTC.

Only a few counts were recorded for this clone. The V call is TRBV7-3, the J call TRBJ1-5, with D perhaps TRBD1 (6 bases). Germline V gives CDR1 SGHTA, CDR2 FQGTGA. V was clipped by 5 bases and J by 7 bases, with 15 bases between them. The CDR3 extends over 14 amino acids. CDR3 residues: CASSPPGVWQPQHF. Written as DNA, the CDR3 is TGTGCCAGCAGCCCACCAGGGGTTTGGCAGCCCCAGCATTTT.

The chain joins TRBV18 to TRBJ1-1; D is undetermined. Trimming pared 0 bases from V and 3 bases from J, leaving 11 bases between. CDR1 is KGHSH and CDR2 is LQKENI in the germline V gene. The CDR3 is made up of 15 amino acids. CDR3 in amino acids: CASSPPEGRYTEAFF. CDR3 nucleotides: TGTGCCAGCTCACCACCCGAGGGTCGATACACTGAAGCTTTCTTT.

The V and J genes are TRBV9 and TRBJ1-2; no definite D call. Germline V lookup: CDR1 SGDLS, CDR2 YYNGEE. The V end lost 0 bases, the J end lost 4 bases, and 10 bases lay between the germline ends. The CDR3 spans 14 residues. For the CDR3, the DNA is TGTGCCAGCAGCGTAGACACCTCAGGCTATGGCTACACCTTC. Encoded protein: CASSVDTSGYGYTF.

V is TRBV6-5 and J is TRBJ2-3; 9 bases fit TRBD2. Looked up from germline, CDR1 is MNHEY and CDR2 is SVGAGI. Trimming removed 6 bases from V and 4 bases from J; junction bases left unmatched: 5. The length of the CDR3 is 14 residues. CDR3 amino acids: CASRVSGRADTQYF. For the CDR3, the DNA is TGTGCCAGCAGGGTTAGCGGGAGAGCAGATACGCAGTATTTT.

J is TRBJ2-1 and V is TRBV15; D is unclear. This CDR3 has 14 residues. The V gene's germline CDR1 is LNHNV and CDR2 YYDKDF (reference sequence). Deletions cut 1 base from V and 9 bases from J, with 13 bases between. CDR3 DNA sequence: TGTGCCACCAGCAGAGGACTCCATTCGGGTGAGCAGTTCTTC. The encoded protein is CATSRGLHSGEQFF.

The chain recombines TRBV7-8 with TRBJ1-5; 7 bases agree with TRBD1. Trimming took 1 base from V and 6 from J; bases not matched to a gene: 9. The CDR3 is 16 amino acids. Germline CDR1 reads SGHVS; CDR2 reads FQNEAQ. CDR3 protein: CASSLVMGQSFQPQHF. The CDR3 nucleotides read TGTGCCAGCAGCTTAGTAATGGGACAGTCATTTCAGCCCCAGCATTTT.

CDR3 nucleotide sequence: TGTGCCAGCAGTTTATACGGCTACGAGCAGTACGTC. This translates into CASSLYGYEQYV. The chain combines TRBV12-3 or TRBV12-4 with TRBJ2-7; D is unclear. The CDR3 has 12 residues. V was cut by 2 bases and J by 3 bases, with 5 bases left in between.

This clone has more than one count but fewer than ten. One end of the junction does not line up with germline, which may come from a read error. The rearrangement links TRBV7-2 to TRBJ2-5, with 7 positions matching TRBD2. The germline V gene encodes CDR1 SGHTA and CDR2 FQGNSA. This CDR3 has 12 amino acids. The CDR3 loop reads CASSLAAGTQYF. The CDR3 DNA sequence: TGTGCCAGCAGCCTAGCGGCGGGAACCCAGTACTTC.

The chain combines TRBV28 with TRBJ1-5; D possibly corresponds to TRBD1 (5 bases). Germline V gene sequence: CDR1 MDHEN, CDR2 SYDVKM. With 4 bases removed from V and 1 base from J, the gap between germline ends came to 14 bases. The CDR3 extends over 16 amino acids. The CDR3 reads CASSYVGRGSNQPQHF. In nucleotides, the CDR3 is TGTGCCAGCAGTTATGTGGGGCGGGGAAGCAATCAGCCCCAGCATTTT. Using reference TRBV28 and TRBJ1-5 for the parts outside the CDR3, the full variable domain is DVKVTQSSRYLVKRTGEKVFLECVQDMDHENMFWYRQDPGLGLRLIYFSYDVKMKEKGDIPEGYSVSREKKERFSLILESASTNQTSMYLCASSYVGRGSNQPQHFGDGTRLSIL.

In this sample, this clone turned up a few times. The V and J genes are TRBV9 and TRBJ1-6, with D possibly being TRBD1 (6 bases). Trimming left V 1 base short and J 7 bases short, with 9 bases between. Per germline, CDR1 SGDLS and CDR2 YYNGEE. The CDR3 consists of 14 residues. CDR3 loop: CASSVRQENSPLHF. The CDR3 DNA reads TGTGCCAGCAGCGTACGACAGGAAAATTCACCCCTCCACTTT.

This chain links TRBV11-2 with TRBJ1-6; no clear D gene. The CDR3 has 16 amino acids. V lost 0 bases, J lost 7 bases, and 13 bases lay in between. In germline, CDR1 is SGHAT, CDR2 FQNNGV. The DNA for the CDR3 is TGTGCCAGCAGCTTAGATCGGCAGGCACCCAATTCACCCCTCCACTTT. Its translation: CASSLDRQAPNSPLHF.

The chain recombines TRBV24-1 with TRBJ2-1; TRBD1 matches at 11 bases. This CDR3 has 15 amino acids. Trimming at V came to 5 bases and at J to 6 bases, leaving 5 bases not matched to a gene. Germline V lookup: CDR1 KGHDR, CDR2 SFDVKD. The CDR3 region has the DNA TGTGCCACCAGTGGGGGACAGGGGGTTCCCAATGAGCAGTTCTTC. It encodes CATSGGQGVPNEQFF.

V is TRBV9 and J is TRBJ1-2, with D perhaps TRBD1 (5 bases). The germline V gene encodes CDR1 SGDLS and CDR2 YYNGEE. V was shortened by 0 bases and J by 4 bases, with 16 bases between the two germline ends. The CDR3 loop spans 16 amino acids. CDR3 sequence: CASSVGPGNVLYGYTF. The CDR3 coding sequence is TGTGCCAGCAGCGTAGGGCCAGGGAATGTTCTCTATGGCTACACCTTC.

The CDR3 sequence: CAWEGANSPLHF. The CDR3 region has the DNA TGTGCCTGGGAGGGGGCCAATTCACCCCTCCACTTT. The chain links TRBV30 to TRBJ1-6, with TRBD1 identical over 7 bases. J was trimmed by 7 bases and V by 5 bases; bases with no gene match: 2. The germline CDR1 and CDR2 sequences are GTSNPN and SVGIG (reference sequence). The CDR3 consists of 12 residues.

This CDR3 reads CASSLQGNTGELFF. DNA of the CDR3: TGTGCCAGCAGTTTACAGGGTAACACCGGGGAGCTGTTTTTT. The V call is TRBV28, the J call TRBJ2-2; D possibly corresponds to TRBD1 (5 bases). V shed 2 bases and J shed 2 bases, with 6 bases lying between them. This CDR3 contains 14 residues. From germline, CDR1 is MDHEN and CDR2 SYDVKM.